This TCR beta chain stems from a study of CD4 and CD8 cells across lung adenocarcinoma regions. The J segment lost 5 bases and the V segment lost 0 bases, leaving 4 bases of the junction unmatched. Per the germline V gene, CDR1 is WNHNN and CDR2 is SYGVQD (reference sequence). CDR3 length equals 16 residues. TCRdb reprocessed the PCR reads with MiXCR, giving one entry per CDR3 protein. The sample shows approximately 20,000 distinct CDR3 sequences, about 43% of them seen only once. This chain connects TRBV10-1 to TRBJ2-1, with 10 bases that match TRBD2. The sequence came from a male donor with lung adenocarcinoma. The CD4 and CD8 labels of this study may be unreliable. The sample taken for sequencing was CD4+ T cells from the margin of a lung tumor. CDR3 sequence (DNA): TGCGCCAGCAGTGAGTCTCTAGCGGGAGAGAACAATGAGCAGTTCTTC. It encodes CASSESLAGENNEQFF.